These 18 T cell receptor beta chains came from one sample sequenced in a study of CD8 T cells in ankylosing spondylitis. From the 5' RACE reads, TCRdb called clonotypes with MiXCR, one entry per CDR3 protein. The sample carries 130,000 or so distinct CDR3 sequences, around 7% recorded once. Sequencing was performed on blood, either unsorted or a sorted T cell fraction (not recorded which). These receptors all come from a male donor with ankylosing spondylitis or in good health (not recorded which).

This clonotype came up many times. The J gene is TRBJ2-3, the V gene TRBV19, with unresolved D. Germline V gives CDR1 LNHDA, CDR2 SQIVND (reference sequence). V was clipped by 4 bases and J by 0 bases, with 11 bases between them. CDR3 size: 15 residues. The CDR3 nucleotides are TGTGCCAGTAGTAGGTCAGATACTAGCACAGATACGCAGTATTTT. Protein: CASSRSDTSTDTQYF.

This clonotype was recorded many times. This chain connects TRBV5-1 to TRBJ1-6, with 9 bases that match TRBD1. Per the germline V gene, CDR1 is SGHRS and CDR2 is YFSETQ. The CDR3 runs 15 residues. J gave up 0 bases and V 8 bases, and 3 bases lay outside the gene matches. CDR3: CASGTGSSYNSPLHF. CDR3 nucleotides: TGCGCCAGTGGGACAGGGAGCTCCTATAATTCACCCCTCCACTTT.

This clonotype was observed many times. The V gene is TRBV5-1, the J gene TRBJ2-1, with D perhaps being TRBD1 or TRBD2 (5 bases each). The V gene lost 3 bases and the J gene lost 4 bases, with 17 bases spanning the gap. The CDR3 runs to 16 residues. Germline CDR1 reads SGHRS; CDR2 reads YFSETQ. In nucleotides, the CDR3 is TGCGCCAGCAGCTCCGGGACGCCGGTTGCATACAATGAGCAGTTCTTC. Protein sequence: CASSSGTPVAYNEQFF.

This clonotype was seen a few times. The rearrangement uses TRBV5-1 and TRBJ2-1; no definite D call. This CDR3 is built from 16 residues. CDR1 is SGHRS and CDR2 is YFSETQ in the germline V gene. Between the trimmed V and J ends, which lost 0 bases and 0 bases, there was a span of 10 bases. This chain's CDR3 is CASSLGGRSSYNEQFF. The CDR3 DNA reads TGCGCCAGCAGCTTGGGAGGCCGGAGCTCCTACAATGAGCAGTTCTTC.

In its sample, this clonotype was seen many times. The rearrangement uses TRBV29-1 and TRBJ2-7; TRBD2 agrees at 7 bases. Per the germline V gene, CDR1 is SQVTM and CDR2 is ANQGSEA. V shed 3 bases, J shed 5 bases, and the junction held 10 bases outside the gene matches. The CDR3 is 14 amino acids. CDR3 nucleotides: TGCAGCGTTGAGCGCGGGAGTGGTACCGACGAGCAGTACTTC. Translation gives CSVERGSGTDEQYF.

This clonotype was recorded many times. The CDR3 loop is CASSLPGYGNQPQHF. The CDR3 region has the DNA TGTGCCAGCAGCTTACCAGGTTATGGCAATCAGCCCCAGCATTTT. This chain connects TRBV7-2 to TRBJ1-5; D not resolved. V was pared by 2 bases and J by 2 bases, with 10 bases between. Germline V gene sequence: CDR1 SGHTA, CDR2 FQGNSA. CDR3 size: 15 residues.

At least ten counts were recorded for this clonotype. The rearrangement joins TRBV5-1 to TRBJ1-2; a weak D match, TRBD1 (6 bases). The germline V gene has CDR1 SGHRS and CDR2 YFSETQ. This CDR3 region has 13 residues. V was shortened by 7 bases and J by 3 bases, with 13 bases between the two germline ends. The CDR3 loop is CASYVAGDYGYTF. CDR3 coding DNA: TGCGCCAGCTACGTCGCAGGGGACTATGGCTACACCTTC.

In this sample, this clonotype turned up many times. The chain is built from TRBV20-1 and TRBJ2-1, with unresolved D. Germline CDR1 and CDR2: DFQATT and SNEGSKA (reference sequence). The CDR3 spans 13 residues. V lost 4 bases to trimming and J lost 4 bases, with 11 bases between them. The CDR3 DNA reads TGCAGTGCTACCGGCAGCTCTTACAATGAGCAGTTCTTC. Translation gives CSATGSSYNEQFF.

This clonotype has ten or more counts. This CDR3 reads CASSPDRGAYNEQFF. DNA of the CDR3: TGTGCCAGCAGCCCCGACAGGGGCGCCTACAATGAGCAGTTCTTC. This chain connects TRBV7-2 to TRBJ2-1; TRBD1 agrees at 8 bases. Germline CDR1 and CDR2: SGHTA and FQGNSA. J lost 2 bases, V lost 5 bases, and 5 bases had no gene match. This CDR3 is 15 amino acids long.

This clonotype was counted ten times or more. CDR3 sequence: CASSQERGYYGYTF. The CDR3 DNA is TGTGCCAGCAGCCAAGAACGAGGATACTATGGCTACACCTTC. The chain is built from TRBV3-1 and TRBJ1-2; D is undetermined. This CDR3 has 14 residues. Germline loops: CDR1 LGHDT, CDR2 YNNKEL (reference sequence). The V gene lost 0 bases and the J gene lost 3 bases, with 8 bases spanning the gap.

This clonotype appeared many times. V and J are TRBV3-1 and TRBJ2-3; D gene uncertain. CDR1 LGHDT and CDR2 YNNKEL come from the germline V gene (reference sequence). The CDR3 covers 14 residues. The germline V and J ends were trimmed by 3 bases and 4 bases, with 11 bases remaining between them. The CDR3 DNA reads TGTGCCAGCAGCCAGGTGGTGGTCGCAGATACGCAGTATTTT. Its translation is CASSQVVVADTQYF.

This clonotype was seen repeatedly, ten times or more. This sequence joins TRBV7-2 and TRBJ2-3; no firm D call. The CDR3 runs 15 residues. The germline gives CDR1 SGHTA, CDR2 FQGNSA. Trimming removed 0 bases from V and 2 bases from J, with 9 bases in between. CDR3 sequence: CASSLAFGPTDTQYF. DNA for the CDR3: TGTGCCAGCAGCTTAGCATTCGGGCCCACAGATACGCAGTATTTT.

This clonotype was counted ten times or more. The chain's CDR3 is CAISPTGSTEAFF. CDR3 coding DNA: TGTGCCATCAGCCCCACAGGGTCAACTGAAGCTTTCTTT. This chain uses TRBV10-3 with TRBJ1-1; D possibly corresponds to TRBD1 (6 bases). V lost 6 bases, J lost 5 bases, and 13 bases lay in between. The CDR3 loop spans 13 amino acids. CDR1 and CDR2 from the germline V gene are ENHRY and SYGVKD.

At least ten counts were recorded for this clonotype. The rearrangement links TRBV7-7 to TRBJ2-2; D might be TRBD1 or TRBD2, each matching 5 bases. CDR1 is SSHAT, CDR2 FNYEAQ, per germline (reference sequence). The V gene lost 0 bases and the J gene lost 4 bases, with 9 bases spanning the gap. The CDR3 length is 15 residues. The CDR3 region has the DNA TGTGCCAGCAGCTTAGCGGGGACCCGCACCGGGGAGCTGTTTTTT. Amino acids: CASSLAGTRTGELFF.

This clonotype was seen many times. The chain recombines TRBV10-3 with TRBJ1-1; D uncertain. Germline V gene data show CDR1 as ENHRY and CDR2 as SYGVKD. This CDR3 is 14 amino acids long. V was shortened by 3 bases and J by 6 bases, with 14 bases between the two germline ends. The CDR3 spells CAISDTRLRAEAFF. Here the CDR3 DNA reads TGTGCCATCAGTGATACTCGATTGAGGGCTGAAGCTTTCTTT.

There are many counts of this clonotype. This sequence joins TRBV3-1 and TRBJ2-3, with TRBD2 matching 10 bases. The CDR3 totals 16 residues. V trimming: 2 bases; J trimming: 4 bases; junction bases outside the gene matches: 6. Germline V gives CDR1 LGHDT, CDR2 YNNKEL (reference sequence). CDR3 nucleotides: TGTGCCAGCAGCCAAAAGCTAGCGGGAGCCCCAGATACGCAGTATTTT. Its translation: CASSQKLAGAPDTQYF.

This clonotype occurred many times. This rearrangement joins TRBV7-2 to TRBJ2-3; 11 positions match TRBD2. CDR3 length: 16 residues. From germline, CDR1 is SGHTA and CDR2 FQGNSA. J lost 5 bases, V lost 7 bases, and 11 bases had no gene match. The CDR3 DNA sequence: TGTGCCAGCAAACAAATAGCGGGAGGGCCTATAGATACGCAGTATTTT. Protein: CASKQIAGGPIDTQYF.

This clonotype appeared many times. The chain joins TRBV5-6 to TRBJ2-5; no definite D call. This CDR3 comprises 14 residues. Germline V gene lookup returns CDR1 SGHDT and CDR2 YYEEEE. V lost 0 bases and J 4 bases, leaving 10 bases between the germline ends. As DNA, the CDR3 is TGTGCCAGCAGCTTGGTTGGGCAGGCAGAGACCCAGTACTTC. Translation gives CASSLVGQAETQYF.